The present entry profiles one T cell receptor beta chain with its context. The data were taken from a study of blood T cells in healthy people across ages. From germline, CDR1 is MDHEN and CDR2 SYDVKM. Trimming removed 7 bases at V and 11 bases at J, with 20 bases between. This CDR3 region has 13 residues. Primed by a sample-barcoded 5' primer and a J-beta primer mix, a second PCR proceeded for about 6 to 12 cycles. Template switching added a 12-random-nucleotide identifier to every cDNA molecule. Any given sample supplied a minimum of 2.5 million CDR3-containing paired-end reads. TCRdb independently ran MiXCR on the 5' RACE reads; one entry per CDR3 protein. The sample includes approximately 1,000,000 distinct CDR3 sequences, about two fifths of them seen just once. Total RNA amounts of at least 6 micrograms were extracted per sample.

The genes are TRBV28 and TRBJ1-1; unclear D gene. The TCR originated in a man younger than 35 in good health. Sequencing used blood. The CDR3 DNA reads as TGTGCCAGCATCATAACGGGCGGGGAAAGGGCTTTCTTT. This sequence encodes CASIITGGERAFF.